The 12 T cell receptor beta chains given below trace back to one sample, sequenced in a study of blood T cell repertoires in COVID-19. The data were produced by immunoSEQ multiplex PCR, yet TCRdb's version contains in-frame clones alone and is incomplete. Of some 150,000 clones in the sample, around 86% were seen once. The source material was peripheral blood. The receptors shown here come from an elderly woman in a cohort sampled during active or convalescent COVID-19.

V and J are TRBV5-1 and TRBJ1-1; D ambiguous. Between the trimmed V and J ends, which lost 4 bases and 1 base, there was a span of 11 bases. CDR1 is SGHRS and CDR2 is YFSETQ in the germline V gene. The CDR3 sequence is 14 residues long. CDR3 sequence (DNA): TGCGCCAGCAGCCTTAGTAGCCAGAACACTGAAGCTTTCTTT. Residues: CASSLSSQNTEAFF.

The rearrangement joins TRBV7-2 to TRBJ2-3; maybe TRBD1 (5 bases). CDR1 SGHTA and CDR2 FQGNSA come from the germline V gene. There are 14 residues in the CDR3. The V and J ends lost 2 bases and 0 bases respectively, with 6 bases between them. The CDR3 region has the DNA TGTGCCAGCAGCTTAAGGGGAAGCACAGATACGCAGTATTTT. It codes for CASSLRGSTDTQYF.

The chain employs TRBV5-4 and TRBJ2-5; 8 bases align to TRBD1. Germline values: CDR1 SGHNT, CDR2 YYREEE (reference sequence). V lost 4 bases and J lost 2; bases outside the gene matches: 4. The CDR3 loop spans 14 amino acids. The CDR3 sequence: CASSVDRGQETQYF. DNA of the CDR3: TGTGCCAGCAGCGTAGACAGGGGACAAGAGACCCAGTACTTC.

This chain connects TRBV10-3 to TRBJ2-7; 10 bases map to TRBD1. Germline V gives CDR1 ENHRY, CDR2 SYGVKD. The ends lost 6 bases at V and 5 bases at J; junction bases unmatched: 10. This CDR3 has 15 residues. CDR3 bases: TGTGCCATCAGCGATTGGACAGGGGGGGGAAACGAGCAGTACTTC. Residues: CAISDWTGGGNEQYF.

The rearrangement joins TRBV28 to TRBJ2-1; possibly TRBD1 for D (6 bases). The CDR3 length is 15 residues. The V end was cut by 3 bases, the J end by 2 bases, with 11 bases between. Germline CDR1 is MDHEN and CDR2 is SYDVKM. The CDR3 region is CASSLGRGAYNEQFF. For the CDR3, the DNA is TGTGCCAGCAGTTTGGGCAGGGGAGCCTACAATGAGCAGTTCTTC. Combining the CDR3 with reference TRBV28 and TRBJ2-1 gives the whole variable domain DVKVTQSSRYLVKRTGEKVFLECVQDMDHENMFWYRQDPGLGLRLIYFSYDVKMKEKGDIPEGYSVSREKKERFSLILESASTNQTSMYLCASSLGRGAYNEQFFGPGTRLTVL.

This chain uses TRBV19 with TRBJ1-1; TRBD1 matches 9 bases. This CDR3 spans 13 amino acids. Germline trimming cut 1 base from V and 8 bases from J; bases unmatched to any gene: 2. Germline CDR1 and CDR2: LNHDA and SQIVND (reference sequence). The CDR3 here is CASSIATGGEAFF. CDR3 bases: TGTGCCAGTAGTATAGCGACAGGGGGAGAAGCTTTCTTT.

This chain connects TRBV28 to TRBJ2-1; D might be TRBD2 (7 bases). The CDR3 totals 14 residues. V was clipped by 6 bases and J by 5 bases, with 14 bases between them. Germline V gene sequence: CDR1 MDHEN, CDR2 SYDVKM. DNA for the CDR3: TGTGCCAGCAGGGGCGGGGGCCTTAACAATGAGCAGTTCTTC. It specifies CASRGGGLNNEQFF.

This clone has just a few counts. The V gene is TRBV18, the J gene TRBJ1-1, with D perhaps TRBD1 (5 bases). V was clipped by 0 bases and J by 1 base, with 12 bases between them. The V gene's germline CDR1 is KGHSH and CDR2 LQKENI. CDR3 size: 16 residues. The CDR3 DNA reads TGTGCCAGCTCACCACCGCTATCAGGGCCGAACACTGAAGCTTTCTTT. This encodes CASSPPLSGPNTEAFF. Together with reference TRBV18 and TRBJ1-1, the CDR3 gives the full variable domain: NAGVMQNPRHLVRRRGQEARLRCSPMKGHSHVYWYRQLPEEGLKFMVYLQKENIIDESGMPKERFSAEFPKEGPSILRIQQVVRGDSAAYFCASSPPLSGPNTEAFFGQGTRLTVV.

This rearrangement joins TRBV12-3 or TRBV12-4 to TRBJ1-5; D unclear. V lost 8 bases and J 9 bases, leaving 17 bases between the germline ends. CDR3 length: 13 amino acids. CDR3 sequence (DNA): TGTGCCAGCTGCCCCGGCGCGGGAGGGCCCCAGCATTTT. Encoded protein: CASCPGAGGPQHF.

The genes are TRBV18 and TRBJ1-2, with a weak D call TRBD1 (5 bases). This CDR3 has 13 residues. Germline assignment: CDR1 KGHSH and CDR2 LQKENI. Trimming removed 2 bases from V and 3 bases from J, with 7 bases in between. The CDR3 loop is CASSPGTDYGYTF. The CDR3 region has the DNA TGTGCCAGCTCACCAGGGACTGACTATGGCTACACCTTC.

The rearrangement joins TRBV27 to TRBJ1-1; 7 bases match TRBD1. Germline V gives CDR1 MNHEY, CDR2 SMNVEV (reference sequence). This CDR3 region has 14 residues. Trimming at V came to 6 bases and at J to 1 base, leaving 5 bases not matched to a gene. CDR3 sequence reads: CASSWTGSNTEAFF. CDR3 bases: TGTGCCAGCAGCTGGACAGGATCGAACACTGAAGCTTTCTTT.

The CDR3 sequence is CASSFLGQVGTDTQYF. In DNA form, the CDR3 reads TGTGCCAGCAGTTTTCTGGGACAGGTCGGCACAGATACGCAGTATTTT. The chain recombines TRBV28 with TRBJ2-3; 8 bases align to TRBD1. Trimming took 3 bases from V and 1 from J; bases not matched to a gene: 6. The CDR3 is made up of 16 amino acids. The germline gives CDR1 MDHEN, CDR2 SYDVKM. The full variable domain, completed using reference TRBV28 and TRBJ2-3, is DVKVTQSSRYLVKRTGEKVFLECVQDMDHENMFWYRQDPGLGLRLIYFSYDVKMKEKGDIPEGYSVSREKKERFSLILESASTNQTSMYLCASSFLGQVGTDTQYFGPGTRLTVL.